Following are 8 T cell receptor beta chains from one sample sequenced in a study of control samples from healthy donors and cancer patients. Here immunoSEQ multiplex PCR was the method, and the copy in TCRdb shows in-frame clones only, minus some. The sample records about 140,000 clones, about 90% being singletons. The specimen was blood. All receptors derive from a man aged 18 to 30 in good health.

This clone was picked up a small number of times. The CDR3 nucleotides are TGCAGTGCTAGCTCCAGGGGTGGCTACACCTTC. As protein: CSASSRGGYTF. The chain joins TRBV20-1 to TRBJ1-2, with D possibly being TRBD1 (6 bases). The CDR3 has 11 amino acids. Germline lookup yields CDR1 DFQATT and CDR2 SNEGSKA (reference sequence). The V and J ends lost 3 bases and 7 bases respectively, with 9 bases between them.

V usage is TRBV11-2 and J usage is TRBJ2-5, with 10 positions matching TRBD1. The CDR3 covers 16 residues. CDR1 is SGHAT, CDR2 FQNNGV, per germline. V shed 5 bases and J 4 bases; nucleotides not matched to a gene: 10. This CDR3 is CASSGGTGESRETQYF. The CDR3 nucleotides are TGTGCCAGCAGCGGCGGGACAGGGGAGTCGAGAGAGACCCAGTACTTC.

This chain uses TRBV7-9 with TRBJ2-7; D may be TRBD2 (7 bases). CDR1 is SEHNR and CDR2 is FQNEAQ in the germline V gene (reference sequence). Trimming shortened V by 5 bases and J by 5 bases, and 22 bases separated the two germline ends. This CDR3 has 16 amino acids. CDR3: CASSLGGARTIHEQYF. As DNA, the CDR3 is TGTGCCAGCAGCCTAGGGGGGGCGAGGACAATCCACGAGCAGTACTTC.

This chain links TRBV30 with TRBJ2-7, with a weak D call TRBD1 (6 bases). This CDR3 is built from 10 residues. CDR1 and CDR2 from the germline V gene are GTSNPN and SVGIG (reference sequence). Trimming removed 7 bases at V and 10 bases at J, with 14 bases between. The CDR3, as DNA: TGTGCCTACCTGGACAGTTTCCAGTACTTC. Translation gives CAYLDSFQYF.

The sample holds a few counts of this clone. The chain has TRBV2 and TRBJ1-6, with a tentative D call TRBD1 (5 bases). This CDR3 has 17 amino acids. CDR1 SNHLY and CDR2 FYNNEI come from the germline V gene. V was shortened by 6 bases and J by 0 bases, with 15 bases between the two germline ends. The CDR3 DNA reads TGTGCCAGCAGCCACAGTCGGACACGCTCCTATAATTCACCCCTCCACTTT. The encoded protein is CASSHSRTRSYNSPLHF.

The chain is built from TRBV6-6 and TRBJ2-2; no clear D gene. This CDR3 region has 15 residues. V was trimmed by 2 bases and J by 0 bases, leaving 7 bases between them. CDR1 and CDR2 from the germline V gene are MNHNY and SVGAGI (reference sequence). The CDR3 DNA reads TGTGCCAGCAGTTACCAAGCCCCGAACACCGGGGAGCTGTTTTTT. Amino acid sequence: CASSYQAPNTGELFF.

Only one count was recorded for this clone. The J gene is TRBJ1-1, the V gene TRBV7-9; D call uncertain. V lost 0 bases and J 0 bases, leaving 8 bases between the germline ends. Germline lookup yields CDR1 SEHNR and CDR2 FQNEAQ (reference sequence). The CDR3 contains 15 residues. CDR3 in amino acids: CASSLAYSLNTEAFF. CDR3 DNA sequence: TGTGCCAGCAGCTTAGCGTACAGTCTGAACACTGAAGCTTTCTTT.

This chain uses TRBV29-1 with TRBJ1-1; D is ambiguous. Germline CDR1 reads SQVTM; CDR2 reads ANQGSEA. CDR3 length: 12 amino acids. V gave up 1 base and J gave up 8 bases, with 11 bases separating them. CDR3 residues: CSVEVKVSEAFF. The DNA for the CDR3 is TGCAGCGTTGAAGTCAAGGTGTCGGAAGCTTTCTTT.